The TCR beta chain under discussion was sequenced for a study of shared clonotypes between healthy human individuals. CDR3 length: 15 amino acids. The V gene's germline CDR1 is SGDLS and CDR2 YYNGEE. Trimming cost V 1 base and J 5 bases; bases outside gene matches: 3. The authors split each subset's genomic DNA evenly across several immunoSEQ plates. Measured with immunoSEQ multiplex PCR; TCRdb has only the in-frame clones, and not every one. The table lists millions of clones, over 85% of them singletons. Findings and limits, study-wide: Several donors held about 5.1% of naive CD4 clonotypes in common.

Naive CD4+ cells were CD45RA-selected; the remaining cells were memory. As for this clone: Its specificity is not known.

The specimen sequenced was naive CD4+ T cells sorted from blood. Subset in this sample: CD45RA+ positively selected. The rearrangement links TRBV9 to TRBJ2-2, with TRBD2 identical over 9 bases. The source is a man aged 18 to 30 in good health. CDR3 nucleotide sequence: TGTGCCAGCAGCGTAAGCCTAGCGGGGACCGGGGAGCTGTTTTTT. Protein product: CASSVSLAGTGELFF.